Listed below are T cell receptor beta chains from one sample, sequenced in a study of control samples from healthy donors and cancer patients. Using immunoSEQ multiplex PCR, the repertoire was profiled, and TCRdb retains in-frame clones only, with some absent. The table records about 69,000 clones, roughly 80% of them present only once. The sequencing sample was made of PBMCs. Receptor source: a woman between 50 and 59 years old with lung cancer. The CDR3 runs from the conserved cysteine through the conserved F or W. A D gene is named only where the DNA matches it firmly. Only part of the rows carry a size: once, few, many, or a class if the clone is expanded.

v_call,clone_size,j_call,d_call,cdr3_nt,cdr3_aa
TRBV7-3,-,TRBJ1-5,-,TGTGCCAGCAGCCCAAGCCACAGCGGACAGCCCCAGCATTTT,CASSPSHSGQPQHF
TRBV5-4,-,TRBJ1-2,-,TGTGCCAGCAGCTTGGCCCGGGGGAACTATGGCTACACCTTC,CASSLARGNYGYTF
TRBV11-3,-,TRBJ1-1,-,TGTGCCAGCAGCTTAGATACTGAAGCTTTCTTT,CASSLDTEAFF
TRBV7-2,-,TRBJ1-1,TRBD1,TGTGCCAGCAGCTTAAGGCGGACAGGGGGAGCTGAAGCTTTCTTT,CASSLRRTGGAEAFF
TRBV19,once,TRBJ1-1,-,TGTGCCAGTAGTGGGATGGGGATCACTGAAGCTTTCTTT,CASSGMGITEAFF
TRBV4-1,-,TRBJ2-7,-,TGCGCCAGCAGCCAAGATTTGGGAAGGCAGGGGACCTACGAGCAGTACTTC,CASSQDLGRQGTYEQYF
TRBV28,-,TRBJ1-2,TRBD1,TGTGCCAGCAGTTATAAGGGGGCGAGTGGCTACACCTTC,CASSYKGASGYTF
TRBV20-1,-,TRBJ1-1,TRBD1,TGCAGTGCCAGTGGACAGGCAGGCAAGACTGAAGCTTTCTTT,CSASGQAGKTEAFF
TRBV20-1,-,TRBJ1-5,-,TGCAGTGCTAGTAAATCAGGGGATAGTCAGCCCCAGCATTTT,CSASKSGDSQPQHF
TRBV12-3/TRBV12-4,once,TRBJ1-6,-,TGTGCCAGCAGTTTCCAGTATTCACCCCTCCACTTT,CASSFQYSPLHF
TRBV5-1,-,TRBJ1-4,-,TGCGCCAGCAGCTTGGAGCTTGAAGGGGCTCTGTTTTTT,CASSLELEGALFF
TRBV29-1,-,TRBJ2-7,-,TGCAGCTTCTTACGGGACAAGAGCTACGAGCAGTACTTC,CSFLRDKSYEQYF
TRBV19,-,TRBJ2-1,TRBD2,TGTGCCAGTAGTATGGGGACTAGCGAACTCAATGAGCAGTTCTTC,CASSMGTSELNEQFF
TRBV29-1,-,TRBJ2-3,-,TGCAGCGTTATAGGGGGATTAGATACGCAGTATTTT,CSVIGGLDTQYF
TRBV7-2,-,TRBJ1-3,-,TGTGCCAGCAGCCCAGGAAACACCATATATTTT,CASSPGNTIYF
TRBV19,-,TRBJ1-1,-,TGTGCCAGTAGTCGGGCCAGGCGGGGGAACACTGAAGCTTTCTTT,CASSRARRGNTEAFF
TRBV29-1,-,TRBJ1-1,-,TGCAGCGTTGAGTCAGGCCTGAACACTGAAGCTTTCTTT,CSVESGLNTEAFF
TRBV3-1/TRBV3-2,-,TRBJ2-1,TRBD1,TGTGCCAGCAGCCCGGACAGGGAAAATGAGCAGTTCTTC,CASSPDRENEQFF
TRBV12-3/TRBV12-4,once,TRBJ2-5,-,TGTGCCAGCAGTTACCGAGAGACCCAGTACTTC,CASSYRETQYF
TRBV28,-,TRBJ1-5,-,TGTGCCAGCAACGACGTTCGGCAGCCCCAGCATTTT,CASNDVRQPQHF
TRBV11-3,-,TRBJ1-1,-,TGTGCCAGCAGCTTTTCGGTGAACACTGAAGCTTTCTTT,CASSFSVNTEAFF
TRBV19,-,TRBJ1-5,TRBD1,TGTGCCAGTAGTACCCAGCTGAGGACAGGGATCAGCCTCAGCAATCAGCCCCAGCATTTT,CASSTQLRTGISLSNQPQHF
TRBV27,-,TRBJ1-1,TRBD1,TGTGCCAGCAGTTTAGGGGCAGGGGGCTTCGGAGCTTTCTTT,CASSLGAGGFGAFF
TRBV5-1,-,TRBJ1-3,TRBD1,TGCGCCAGCAGCCTGACCGGGACAGGGGACTCTGGAAACACCATATATTTT,CASSLTGTGDSGNTIYF
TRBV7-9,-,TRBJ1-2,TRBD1,TGTGCCAGCAGCCTCAACTCTCCGACAGGGGGTAGCTATGGCTACACCTTC,CASSLNSPTGGSYGYTF